The 31 T cell receptor beta chains given below trace back to one sample, sequenced in a study of cytomegalovirus exposure and HLA in healthy donors. PCR employed 60 Vbeta and 13 Jbeta primers. Sequencing was performed with immunoSEQ multiplex PCR; in TCRdb, only in-frame clones are kept and a portion is missing. The table has 180,000 or so clones, 75% seen once. What was sequenced was PBMCs. The receptor source for this set is a woman aged 40 to 50 in good health and CMV-seropositive.

This chain joins TRBV19 and TRBJ2-1, with a weak D call TRBD2 (6 bases). Deletions cut 2 bases from V and 8 bases from J, with 13 bases between. Germline CDR1 and CDR2: LNHDA and SQIVND (reference sequence). This CDR3 spans 14 amino acids. CDR3 residues: CASSIYLRDHEQFF. DNA of the CDR3: TGTGCCAGTAGTATATATCTGCGGGACCATGAGCAGTTCTTC.

This clone was recorded a few times. The chain carries TRBV5-1 and TRBJ2-7, with D unresolved. Germline V gene data show CDR1 as SGHRS and CDR2 as YFSETQ. CDR3 length: 16 residues. Trimming stripped 0 bases from V and 2 bases from J, with 15 bases between. CDR3: CASSLEDIIGPYEQYF. CDR3 coding DNA: TGCGCCAGCAGCTTGGAAGACATTATCGGCCCCTACGAGCAGTACTTC.

This clone was picked up a small number of times. This chain links TRBV11-2 with TRBJ2-5; D is unclear. CDR3 length equals 12 residues. Between the trimmed V and J ends, which lost 4 bases and 5 bases, there was a span of 8 bases. Germline CDR1 reads SGHAT; CDR2 reads FQNNGV. This CDR3 is CASSSSGETQYF. CDR3 sequence (DNA): TGTGCCAGCAGCTCCTCCGGGGAGACCCAGTACTTC. Full variable domain (outside the CDR3, taken from reference TRBV11-2 and TRBJ2-5): EAGVAQSPRYKIIEKRQSVAFWCNPISGHATLYWYQQILGQGPKLLIQFQNNGVVDDSQLPKDRFSAERLKGVDSTLKIQPAKLEDSAVYLCASSSSGETQYFGPGTRLLVL.

The J gene is TRBJ1-1, the V gene TRBV6-5, with D possibly TRBD1 on 6 matching bases. The CDR3 runs 15 residues. Trimming left V 0 bases short and J 4 bases short, with 12 bases between. Looked up from germline, CDR1 is MNHEY and CDR2 is SVGAGI. The CDR3 nucleotides are TGTGCCAGCAGTTACTCGTCGGACAGACTCACTGAAGCTTTCTTT. This codes for CASSYSSDRLTEAFF.

This clone was recorded once. This chain connects TRBV30 to TRBJ2-7; 9 nucleotides match TRBD1. The CDR3 extends over 15 amino acids. V lost 4 bases, J lost 9 bases, and 16 bases stayed unmatched. Germline V gives CDR1 GTSNPN, CDR2 SVGIG (reference sequence). The CDR3 spells CAWTYKGQGPFGQYF. The CDR3 bases are TGTGCCTGGACCTATAAGGGACAGGGACCCTTCGGGCAGTACTTC.

The chain links TRBV19 to TRBJ2-5; 12 bases map to TRBD1. The CDR3 runs to 17 residues. Germline loops: CDR1 LNHDA, CDR2 SQIVND (reference sequence). After removal of 3 bases from V and 5 bases from J, the junction contained 10 bases not matched to a gene. This chain's CDR3 is CASSMGGTGGVTETQYF. The CDR3 nucleotides read TGTGCCAGTAGTATGGGAGGGACAGGGGGCGTCACGGAGACCCAGTACTTC.

This chain links TRBV28 with TRBJ1-5; D is perhaps TRBD1 (6 bases). V lost 5 bases and J lost 2, with 10 bases in between. CDR1 MDHEN and CDR2 SYDVKM come from the germline V gene. The CDR3 spans 14 residues. The CDR3, as DNA: TGTGCCAGCAGTCCCGCAGGGGGCAATCAGCCCCAGCATTTT. Translated, it gives CASSPAGGNQPQHF.

The genes are TRBV5-4 and TRBJ2-3, with TRBD2 matching 11 bases. The V gene's germline CDR1 is SGHNT and CDR2 YYREEE (reference sequence). J gave up 4 bases and V 4 bases, and 5 bases lay outside the gene matches. The CDR3 is 15 residues long. The DNA for the CDR3 is TGTGCCAGCAGCGTGCCGGGACTAGCGGCAGATACGCAGTATTTT. Translation: CASSVPGLAADTQYF.

This chain uses TRBV7-2 with TRBJ2-2; 8 positions match TRBD1. The CDR3 runs 15 residues. Germline lookup yields CDR1 SGHTA and CDR2 FQGNSA. The J segment lost 4 bases and the V segment lost 3 bases, leaving 4 bases of the junction unmatched. Here the CDR3 reads CASSLTGAGTGELFF. CDR3 nucleotides: TGTGCCAGCAGCTTGACAGGGGCGGGCACCGGGGAGCTGTTTTTT. Full variable domain (remainder filled in from reference TRBV7-2 and TRBJ2-2): GAGVSQSPSNKVTEKGKDVELRCDPISGHTALYWYRQSLGQGLEFLIYFQGNSAPDKSGLPSDRFSAERTGGSVSTLTIQRTQQEDSAVYLCASSLTGAGTGELFFGEGSRLTVL.

The chain carries TRBV5-4 and TRBJ2-7; TRBD1 agrees at 9 bases. From germline, CDR1 is SGHNT and CDR2 YYREEE (reference sequence). The junction had 2 bases not matched to a gene; V was cut back by 3 bases and J by 1 base. The CDR3 totals 14 residues. In nucleotides, the CDR3 is TGTGCCAGCAGCTCCGGGACAGGGTCCTACGAGCAGTACTTC. Translating it yields CASSSGTGSYEQYF. Full variable domain (missing parts from reference TRBV5-4 and TRBJ2-7): ETGVTQSPTHLIKTRGQQVTLRCSSQSGHNTVSWYQQALGQGPQFIFQYYREEENGRGNFPPRFSGLQFPNYSSELNVNALELDDSALYLCASSSGTGSYEQYFGPGTRLTVT.

This sequence joins TRBV6-5 and TRBJ2-2; 10 nucleotides align to TRBD1. Trimming took 7 bases from V and 5 from J; bases not matched to a gene: 7. CDR3 length equals 15 residues. The germline V gene has CDR1 MNHEY and CDR2 SVGAGI. Written as DNA, the CDR3 is TGTGCCAGCACCCGGACAGGGGGAGTAACCGGGGAGCTGTTTTTT. Its translation: CASTRTGGVTGELFF.

This clone is a singleton in its sample. The chain joins TRBV15 to TRBJ2-2; weak D call: TRBD2 (7 bases). Trimming took 3 bases from V and 4 from J, leaving 15 bases between them. CDR1 and CDR2 (germline): LNHNV, YYDKDF (reference sequence). The length of the CDR3 is 16 residues. CDR3 amino acids: CATSSRGRGPTGELFF. The CDR3 coding sequence is TGTGCCACCAGCAGTAGGGGGAGGGGCCCCACCGGGGAGCTGTTTTTT.

This clone was counted a few times. The gene calls are TRBV5-8 and TRBJ1-1, with D unclear. Per the germline V gene, CDR1 is SGHTS and CDR2 is YDEGEE. V was clipped by 0 bases and J by 4 bases, with 7 bases between them. The CDR3 totals 13 residues. CDR3 DNA sequence: TGTGCCAGCAGCTTGGCAGGTACCACTGAAGCTTTCTTT. It yields the protein CASSLAGTTEAFF. Full variable domain (remainder filled in from reference TRBV5-8 and TRBJ1-1): EAGVTQSPTHLIKTRGQQATLRCSPISGHTSVYWYQQALGLGLQFLLWYDEGEERNRGNFPPRFSGRQFPNYSSELNVNALELEDSALYLCASSLAGTTEAFFGQGTRLTVV.

The V gene is TRBV21-1, the J gene TRBJ1-5. TRBV21-1 is given as a pseudogene. This CDR3 comprises 17 residues. This CDR3 is CASLRVAGGDINQPQHF. CDR3 nucleotide sequence: TGTGCCAGCCTTCGGGTTGCAGGCGGGGATATCAATCAGCCCCAGCATTTT.

A note on this clone: This CDR3 is also generated by other DNA sequences in the sample. The rearrangement joins TRBV11-2 to TRBJ2-7; weak D call: TRBD1 (5 bases). CDR3 size: 12 residues. Germline V CDR1 and CDR2: SGHAT, FQNNGV. V shed 5 bases and J shed 4 bases, with 9 bases lying between them. The DNA for the CDR3 is TGTGCCAGCAGCCCTACAGGATACGAGCAGTACTTC. This gives the protein CASSPTGYEQYF.

The V call is TRBV28, the J call TRBJ1-2; 8 bases agree with TRBD1. V lost 6 bases and J lost 4; bases outside the gene matches: 4. There are 13 residues in the CDR3. CDR1 MDHEN and CDR2 SYDVKM come from the germline V gene. CDR3: CASSRTGRYGYTF. DNA of the CDR3: TGTGCCAGCAGCCGGACAGGGCGCTATGGCTACACCTTC.

This clone was observed a few times. The V and J genes are TRBV19 and TRBJ2-1; the match to TRBD2 covers 7 bases. V gave up 1 base and J gave up 7 bases; unmatched junction bases: 7. Germline V lookup: CDR1 LNHDA, CDR2 SQIVND (reference sequence). The CDR3 loop spans 15 amino acids. CDR3 loop: CASSIVGGSPNEQFF. The CDR3 DNA reads as TGTGCCAGTAGTATAGTTGGCGGGAGTCCTAATGAGCAGTTCTTC.

As for this clone: One end of the junction fails to match germline, which may point to a read error. J is TRBJ2-7 and V is TRBV5-8; D perhaps matches TRBD1 (5 bases). CDR3 length: 13 amino acids. Germline V gene lookup returns CDR1 SGHTS and CDR2 YDEGEE. This CDR3 reads CASSPPGSYEQCF. DNA of the CDR3: TGTGCCAGCAGCCCCCCAGGGTCCTACGAGCAGTGCTTC.

This chain uses TRBV25-1 with TRBJ2-5, with a possible D match to TRBD1 (5 bases). The V gene lost 5 bases and the J gene lost 4 bases, with 14 bases spanning the gap. There are 14 residues in the CDR3. CDR1 is MGHDK and CDR2 is SYGVNS in the germline V gene. As DNA, the CDR3 is TGTGCCAGCAGTAAGGCAGGGCTAAGAGAGACCCAGTACTTC. Its protein product is CASSKAGLRETQYF. Together with reference TRBV25-1 and TRBJ2-5, the CDR3 gives the full variable domain: EADIYQTPRYLVIGTGKKITLECSQTMGHDKMYWYQQDPGMELHLIHYSYGVNSTEKGDLSSESTVSRIRTEHFPLTLESARPSHTSQYLCASSKAGLRETQYFGPGTRLLVL.

The chain joins TRBV2 to TRBJ2-3, with TRBD1 identical over 11 bases. Germline CDR1 reads SNHLY; CDR2 reads FYNNEI. Trimming took 6 bases from V and 4 from J; bases not matched to a gene: 3. This CDR3 contains 14 residues. The CDR3 reads CASRPGQGADTQYF. CDR3 sequence (DNA): TGTGCCAGCAGGCCGGGACAGGGGGCAGATACGCAGTATTTT.

This chain uses TRBV7-6 with TRBJ1-1; 7 bases fit TRBD1. There are 14 residues in the CDR3. Germline V gene lookup returns CDR1 SGHVS and CDR2 FNYEAQ. V lost 5 bases, J lost 6 bases, and 9 bases stayed unmatched. This CDR3 reads CASSGHNRGAEAFF. CDR3 bases: TGTGCCAGCAGCGGGCACAACAGGGGCGCTGAAGCTTTCTTT.

The DNA of the CDR3 is TGTGCCAGCTCACCACCGGGGAGGCTAGATACGCAGTATTTT. Protein product: CASSPPGRLDTQYF. J is TRBJ2-3 and V is TRBV18; a weak D match, TRBD2 (6 bases). Deletions cut 0 bases from V and 5 bases from J, with 9 bases between. Germline lookup yields CDR1 KGHSH and CDR2 LQKENI. This CDR3 is built from 14 residues.

The chain couples TRBV28 to TRBJ2-2; unclear D gene. This CDR3 is 12 amino acids long. The ends were cut back, 5 bases at V and 6 bases at J, with 7 bases in the middle. In germline, CDR1 is MDHEN, CDR2 SYDVKM. Written as DNA, the CDR3 is TGTGCCAGCAGTCCCTATCCCGGGGAGCTGTTTTTT. This gives the protein CASSPYPGELFF.

This chain connects TRBV28 to TRBJ2-1; perhaps TRBD2 as D (6 bases). Trimming took off 2 bases at V and 2 bases at J, with 13 bases between the two ends. CDR1 is MDHEN and CDR2 is SYDVKM in the germline V gene. This CDR3 comprises 16 residues. DNA for the CDR3: TGTGCCAGCAGTTTAGGGGCTAGCGTCACCTACAATGAGCAGTTCTTC. Its translation is CASSLGASVTYNEQFF.

This clone was counted between two and nine times. J is TRBJ2-4 and V is TRBV7-2; D unresolved. V was clipped by 1 base and J by 12 bases, with 10 bases between them. Germline CDR1 is SGHTA and CDR2 is FQGNSA. The CDR3 length is 12 residues. The CDR3 sequence is CASSLDMGSQYF. CDR3 sequence (DNA): TGTGCCAGCAGCTTAGACATGGGCTCTCAGTACTTC.

The chain combines TRBV7-2 with TRBJ2-7; 11 nucleotides match TRBD1. From germline, CDR1 is SGHTA and CDR2 FQGNSA. The V and J ends lost 1 base and 5 bases, in that order; junction bases with no gene match: 7. The CDR3 runs 16 residues. This chain's CDR3 is CASSLVLGQGVDEQYF. The DNA for the CDR3 is TGTGCCAGCAGCTTAGTCTTGGGACAGGGGGTAGACGAGCAGTACTTC.

J is TRBJ2-2 and V is TRBV14; TRBD2 matches 9 bases. The CDR3 spans 16 residues. Per the germline V gene, CDR1 is SGHDN and CDR2 is FVKESK. Trimming cost V 5 bases and J 0 bases; bases outside gene matches: 4. CDR3 in DNA: TGTGCCAGCAGCAAAATAGCGGGAGCGAACACCGGGGAGCTGTTTTTT. This sequence encodes CASSKIAGANTGELFF.

This rearrangement joins TRBV2 to TRBJ1-2; D ambiguous. The ends were cut back, 7 bases at V and 7 bases at J, with 16 bases in the middle. This CDR3 region has 13 residues. The germline gives CDR1 SNHLY, CDR2 FYNNEI. The CDR3 spells CASIGVRSSGYTF. The CDR3, as DNA: TGTGCCAGCATTGGAGTTCGGAGCTCTGGCTACACCTTC.

The chain recombines TRBV6-5 with TRBJ1-2; D unclear. Germline lookup yields CDR1 MNHEY and CDR2 SVGAGI. Trimming pared 0 bases from V and 3 bases from J, leaving 11 bases between. The CDR3 runs to 15 residues. This CDR3 reads CASSYSRVRDYGYTF. CDR3 nucleotide sequence: TGTGCCAGCAGTTACTCCCGGGTCCGGGACTATGGCTACACCTTC.

The genes are TRBV18 and TRBJ1-2; 7 positions agree with TRBD1. The CDR3 contains 14 residues. Germline V gene data show CDR1 as KGHSH and CDR2 as LQKENI. With V trimmed by 6 bases and J by 7 bases, 11 bases remained unmatched. The CDR3 region has the DNA TGTGCCAGCTCCCTTCAAGACAGGGCCTTTGGCTACACCTTC. This codes for CASSLQDRAFGYTF.

J is TRBJ2-2 and V is TRBV19; weak D call: TRBD1 (5 bases). The CDR3 spans 18 residues. V dropped 0 bases and J dropped 3 bases, with 17 bases sitting between them. The germline V gene has CDR1 LNHDA and CDR2 SQIVND (reference sequence). The CDR3 loop is CASSIDLLGREHTGELFF. CDR3 nucleotide sequence: TGTGCCAGTAGTATAGATCTATTGGGCAGGGAACACACCGGGGAGCTGTTTTTT.